Listed below are T cell receptor beta chains from one sample, sequenced in a study of cytomegalovirus exposure and HLA in healthy donors. Assay used: immunoSEQ multiplex PCR; TCRdb lists only in-frame clones, some missing. The repertoire holds approximately 79,000 clones, under 80% seen once, with approximately 1.6% in the top ten. Sequences were obtained from PBMCs. Receptors were obtained from a man aged 40-49 years in good health and CMV-seronegative. Each CDR3 is given with its conserved first and last residue. A D gene is named only where the DNA matches it firmly. Not all rows give a size; the values are once, few, many and, for expanded clones, a class.

>NA|TRBJ1-3|TRBV2|NA
CASREQTSSGNTIYF
TGTGCCAGCAGAGAACAGACAAGCTCTGGAAACACCATATATTTT
>NA|TRBJ1-2|TRBV4-1|NA
CASSQILGADGIYGYTF
TGCGCCAGCAGCCAGATACTAGGAGCCGACGGAATCTATGGCTACACCTTC
>NA|TRBJ1-1|TRBV19|once
CASSPRGGLTEAFF
TGTGCCAGTAGTCCCCGGGGGGGACTCACTGAAGCTTTCTTT
>TRBD2|TRBJ2-5|TRBV6-1|NA
CASISGSQRGETQYF
TGTGCCAGCATTAGCGGGAGCCAGAGGGGTGAGACCCAGTACTTC
>NA|TRBJ1-5|TRBV6-5|NA
CASGGRGHQPQHF
TGTGCCAGCGGTGGCAGGGGTCATCAGCCCCAGCATTTT
>TRBD1|TRBJ1-2|TRBV5-6|NA
CASSLAYRGIGGYTF
TGTGCCAGCAGCTTGGCATACAGGGGGATTGGGGGCTACACCTTC
>TRBD1|TRBJ1-2|TRBV7-8|once
CASSFLTGNYGYTF
TGTGCCAGCAGCTTTTTGACAGGGAACTATGGCTACACCTTC
>TRBD1|TRBJ2-7|TRBV6-1|NA
CASSDLGTGPTYEQYF
TGTGCCAGCAGTGACCTTGGGACAGGCCCTACCTACGAGCAGTACTTC
>TRBD2|TRBJ2-1|TRBV4-1|NA
CASSQIGLAGGEGQFF
TGCGCCAGCAGCCAAATCGGACTAGCGGGGGGCGAGGGGCAGTTCTTC
>TRBD1|TRBJ1-1|TRBV10-3|NA
CAISIGQGADNTEAFF
TGTGCCATCAGTATCGGACAGGGGGCGGATAACACTGAAGCTTTCTTT
>NA|TRBJ2-3|TRBV11-2|NA
CASSPQPPGTGTDTQYF
TGTGCCAGCAGCCCCCAACCCCCAGGGACTGGCACAGATACGCAGTATTTT
>TRBD1|TRBJ1-2|TRBV10-2|NA
CASSDPSGTGDRRGYTF
TGCGCCAGCAGTGACCCTTCCGGGACAGGGGACCGTCGTGGCTACACCTTC
>NA|TRBJ1-1|TRBV15|NA
CATSRLGQNTEAFF
TGTGCCACCAGCAGGCTAGGACAAAACACTGAAGCTTTCTTT
>NA|TRBJ2-3|TRBV9|few
CASSARAAPDTQYF
TGTGCCAGCAGCGCCAGGGCCGCCCCAGATACGCAGTATTTT
>TRBD2|TRBJ2-2|TRBV5-1|NA
CASRARDGTLALNTGELFF
TGCGCCAGCAGGGCACGTGACGGAACACTAGCGTTAAACACCGGGGAGCTGTTTTTT
>NA|TRBJ2-5|TRBV5-1|few
CASSLPSLETQYF
TGCGCCAGCAGCCTGCCCAGTCTCGAGACCCAGTACTTC
>TRBD1|TRBJ2-7|TRBV27|once
CASSLLRTGVYEQYF
TGTGCCAGCAGTTTATTAAGGACAGGGGTCTACGAGCAGTACTTC
>TRBD2|TRBJ2-3|TRBV4-1|NA
CASSQTSGSRTDTQYF
TGCGCCAGCAGCCAGACTAGCGGGAGTAGGACAGATACGCAGTATTTT
>TRBD2|TRBJ2-7|TRBV28|NA
CASGTSGRPYEQYF
TGTGCCAGCGGGACTAGCGGGAGGCCCTACGAGCAGTACTTC
>TRBD1|TRBJ2-3|TRBV9|NA
CASSVGGQGTDTQYF
TGTGCCAGCAGCGTAGGGGGACAGGGCACAGATACGCAGTATTTT
>TRBD1|TRBJ2-7|TRBV5-1|NA
CASSHGDREFYEQYF
TGCGCCAGCAGCCACGGGGACAGGGAATTCTACGAGCAGTACTTC
>NA|TRBJ1-5|TRBV7-9|NA
CASSTDGPPNQPQHF
TGTGCCAGCAGCACCGATGGGCCTCCAAATCAGCCCCAGCATTTT
>NA|TRBJ2-3|TRBV6-5|NA
CASTNMGRGTDTQYF
TGTGCCAGCACCAACATGGGCAGAGGCACAGATACGCAGTATTTT
>TRBD1|TRBJ1-5|TRBV6-1|few
CASSATGVGRSNQPQHF
TGTGCCAGCAGTGCGACAGGGGTTGGTAGGAGCAATCAGCCCCAGCATTTT
>NA|TRBJ2-1|TRBV5-1|NA
CASSLGSGRGEQFF
TGCGCCAGCAGCTTGGGGTCGGGCCGGGGTGAGCAGTTCTTC
>NA|TRBJ2-7|TRBV6-1|medium-sized
CASSETGTTYEQYF
TGTGCCAGCAGTGAAACAGGCACCACCTACGAGCAGTACTTC
>TRBD1|TRBJ2-1|TRBV28|once
CASSFSGTAYNEQFF
TGTGCCAGCAGTTTCTCCGGGACAGCCTACAATGAGCAGTTCTTC
>NA|TRBJ2-7|TRBV27|NA
CAVKDRISYEQYF
TGTGCCGTAAAGGACAGAATATCCTACGAGCAGTACTTC
>NA|TRBJ1-1|TRBV6-5|NA
CASRQATEAFF
TGTGCCAGCAGGCAGGCTACTGAAGCTTTCTTT
>TRBD2|TRBJ2-1|TRBV28|NA
CASSFGTSNEQFF
TGTGCCAGCAGTTTTGGGACTAGCAATGAGCAGTTCTTC
>NA|TRBJ1-4|TRBV7-8|NA
CASSLRGGREKLFF
TGTGCCAGCAGCTTACGGGGCGGGAGGGAAAAACTGTTTTTT
>TRBD2|TRBJ2-3|TRBV6-1|NA
CASSGTSEHLPDTQYF
TGTGCCAGCAGTGGGACTAGCGAGCACCTACCAGATACGCAGTATTTT
>NA|TRBJ1-1|TRBV11-1|NA
CASSLIGGNTEAFF
TGTGCCAGCAGCTTAATAGGGGGAAACACTGAAGCTTTCTTT
>NA|TRBJ1-2|TRBV6-1|NA
CASTGSFNYGYTF
TGTGCCAGCACGGGGAGCTTTAACTATGGCTACACCTTC
>TRBD2|TRBJ2-2|TRBV19|NA
CASSIVTAGVGNTGELFF
TGTGCCAGTAGTATAGTAACAGCGGGAGTAGGAAACACCGGGGAGCTGTTTTTT
>TRBD2|TRBJ2-7|TRBV11-2|NA
CASSPPAGDYEQYF
TGTGCCAGCAGCCCTCCCGCGGGAGACTACGAGCAGTACTTC
>NA|TRBJ2-7|TRBV21-1|NA
CASSNPLGLAGPYEQYF
TGTGCCAGCAGCAATCCTTTAGGACTAGCGGGCCCTTACGAGCAGTACTTC
>TRBD1|TRBJ2-7|TRBV28|NA
CASKGSGGSYEQYF
TGTGCCAGCAAGGGGTCAGGGGGATCCTACGAGCAGTACTTC
>TRBD2|TRBJ2-7|TRBV5-5|NA
CASSWGVGGLYEQYF
TGTGCCAGCAGTTGGGGGGTCGGGGGGTTGTACGAGCAGTACTTC
>NA|TRBJ2-7|TRBV2|NA
CASRELDYEQYF
TGTGCCAGCAGGGAACTAGACTACGAGCAGTACTTC